The 4 T cell receptor beta chains in this list originate from one sample, sequenced in a study of cytomegalovirus exposure and HLA in healthy donors. Primers: 60 Vbeta forward and 13 Jbeta reverse. The method was immunoSEQ multiplex PCR; TCRdb's version includes in-frame clones alone and lacks a portion of them. The sample holds about 100,000 clones; about 77% are singletons and the top ten take 4.8%. The specimen sequenced was PBMCs. The receptors come from a woman aged 18-30 years in good health and CMV-seropositive.

The chain is built from TRBV5-4 and TRBJ2-7; the match to TRBD2 covers 10 bases. Germline assignment: CDR1 SGHNT and CDR2 YYREEE (reference sequence). The V and J ends lost 1 base and 4 bases, in that order; junction bases with no gene match: 2. The CDR3 consists of 14 residues. The CDR3, as DNA: TGTGCCAGCAGCTTGCCTAGCGGGAGATACGAGCAGTACTTC. Residues: CASSLPSGRYEQYF. Supplemented by reference TRBV5-4 and TRBJ2-7, the full variable domain reads ETGVTQSPTHLIKTRGQQVTLRCSSQSGHNTVSWYQQALGQGPQFIFQYYREEENGRGNFPPRFSGLQFPNYSSELNVNALELDDSALYLCASSLPSGRYEQYFGPGTRLTVT.

As for this clone: One end of the junction does not line up with germline, which may come from a read error. The V gene is TRBV10-1, the J gene TRBJ2-5; TRBD2 agrees at 10 bases. Per germline, CDR1 WNHNN and CDR2 SYGVQD (reference sequence). The CDR3 covers 12 residues. DNA for the CDR3: TGCGCCAGCATCGGGGCTAGCGGGGGCAAGGACTTC. It encodes CASIGASGGKDF.

V gene TRBV5-6 combines with J gene TRBJ2-7; D gene uncertain. The CDR3 totals 13 residues. CDR1 is SGHDT and CDR2 is YYEEEE in the germline V gene. V was trimmed by 1 base and J by 6 bases, leaving 11 bases between them. CDR3 region: CASSLNHYLEQYF. The CDR3 bases are TGTGCCAGCAGCTTGAACCACTATCTCGAGCAGTACTTC.

V usage is TRBV4-3 and J usage is TRBJ2-4; TRBD2 might be the D (6 bases). Germline lookup yields CDR1 LGHNA and CDR2 YSLEER. The ends were cut back, 6 bases at V and 8 bases at J, with 20 bases in the middle. This CDR3 has 15 residues. The CDR3 region is CASSPRDSRKDIQYF. The DNA for the CDR3 is TGCGCCAGCAGTCCTCGGGACTCAAGAAAGGACATTCAGTACTTC.